Sequencing of this TCR beta chain was carried out in a study of cytomegalovirus exposure and HLA in healthy donors. Study-level points and caveats: Among immune exposure information, only CMV serostatus was available. Productive rates of about 90% or about 30% were seen for most TCR beta V segments in an earlier analysis.

The CDR3 loop spans 15 amino acids. Germline V gene data show CDR1 as LNHDA and CDR2 as SQIVND (reference sequence). Between the trimmed V and J ends, which lost 6 bases and 4 bases, there was a span of 19 bases. The PCR contained 60 Vbeta and 13 Jbeta primers. Produced via immunoSEQ multiplex PCR; TCRdb's table is partial and in-frame only. The sample holds over 55,000 clones, 70% to 90% seen once. This clone showed up just a few times. The antigen is unknown. The sample taken for sequencing was PBMCs. V and J are TRBV19 and TRBJ2-7, with D tentatively TRBD2 (5 bases). This sequence was found in a male donor in good health and CMV-seronegative. As DNA, the CDR3 is TGTGCCAGTAGCGCAATGACGGGATTACCATACGAGCAGTACTTC. This gives the protein CASSAMTGLPYEQYF.